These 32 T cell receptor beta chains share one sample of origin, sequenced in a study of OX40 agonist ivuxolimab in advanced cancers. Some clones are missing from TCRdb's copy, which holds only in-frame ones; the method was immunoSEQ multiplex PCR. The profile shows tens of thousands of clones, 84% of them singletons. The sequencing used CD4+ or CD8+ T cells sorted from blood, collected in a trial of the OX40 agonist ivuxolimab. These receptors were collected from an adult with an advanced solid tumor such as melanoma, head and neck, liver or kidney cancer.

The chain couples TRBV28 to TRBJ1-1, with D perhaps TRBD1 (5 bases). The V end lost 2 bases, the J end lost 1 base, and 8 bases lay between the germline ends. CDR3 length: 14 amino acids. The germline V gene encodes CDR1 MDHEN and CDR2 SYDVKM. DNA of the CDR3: TGTGCCAGCAGTTTAGCAGGGCCGAACACTGAAGCTTTCTTT. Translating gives CASSLAGPNTEAFF.

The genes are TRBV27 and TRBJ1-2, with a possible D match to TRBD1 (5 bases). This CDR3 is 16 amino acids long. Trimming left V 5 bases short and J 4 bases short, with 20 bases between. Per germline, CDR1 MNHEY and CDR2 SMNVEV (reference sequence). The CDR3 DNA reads TGTGCCAGCAGTCCCTCGTTGGGGGTGGTGGGCTATGGCTACACCTTC. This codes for CASSPSLGVVGYGYTF.

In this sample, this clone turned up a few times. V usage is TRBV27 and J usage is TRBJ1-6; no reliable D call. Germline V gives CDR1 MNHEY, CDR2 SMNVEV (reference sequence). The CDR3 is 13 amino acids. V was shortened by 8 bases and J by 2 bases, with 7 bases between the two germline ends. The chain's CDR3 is CASRLAYNSPLHF. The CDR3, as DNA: TGTGCCAGCCGATTGGCCTATAATTCACCCCTCCACTTT.

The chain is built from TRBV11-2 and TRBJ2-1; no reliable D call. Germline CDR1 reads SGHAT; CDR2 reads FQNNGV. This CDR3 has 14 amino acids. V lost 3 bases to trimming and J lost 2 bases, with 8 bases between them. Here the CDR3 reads CASSFFGTYNEQFF. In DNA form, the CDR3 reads TGTGCCAGCAGCTTTTTCGGCACCTACAATGAGCAGTTCTTC.

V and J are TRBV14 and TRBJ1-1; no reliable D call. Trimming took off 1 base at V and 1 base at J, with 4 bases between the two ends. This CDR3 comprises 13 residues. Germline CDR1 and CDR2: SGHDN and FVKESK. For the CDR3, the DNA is TGTGCCAGCAGCCAAGGACGGAACACTGAAGCTTTCTTT. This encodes CASSQGRNTEAFF.

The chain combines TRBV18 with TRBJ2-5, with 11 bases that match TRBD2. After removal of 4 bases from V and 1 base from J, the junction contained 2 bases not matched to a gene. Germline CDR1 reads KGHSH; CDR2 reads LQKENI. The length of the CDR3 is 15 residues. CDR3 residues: CASSRLAGFQETQYF. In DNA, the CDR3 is TGTGCCAGCTCACGACTAGCGGGGTTCCAAGAGACCCAGTACTTC.

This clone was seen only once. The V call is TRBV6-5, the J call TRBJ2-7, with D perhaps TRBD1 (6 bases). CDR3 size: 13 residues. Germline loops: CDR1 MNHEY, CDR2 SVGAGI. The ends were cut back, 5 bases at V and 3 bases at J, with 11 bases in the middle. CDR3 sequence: CASSPDRHYEQYF. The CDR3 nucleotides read TGTGCCAGCAGTCCCGACAGGCACTACGAGCAGTACTTC.

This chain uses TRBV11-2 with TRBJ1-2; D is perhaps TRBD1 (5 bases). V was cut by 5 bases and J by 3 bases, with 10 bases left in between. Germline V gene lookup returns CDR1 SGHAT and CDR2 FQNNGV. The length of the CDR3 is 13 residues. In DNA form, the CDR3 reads TGTGCCAGCAGCACGCGGGGGGACTATGGCTACACCTTC. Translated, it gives CASSTRGDYGYTF.

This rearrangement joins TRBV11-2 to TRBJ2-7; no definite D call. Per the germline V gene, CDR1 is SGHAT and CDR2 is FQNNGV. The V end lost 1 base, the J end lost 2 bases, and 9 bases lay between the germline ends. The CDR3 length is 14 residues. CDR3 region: CASSLVTGTYEQYF. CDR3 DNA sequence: TGTGCCAGCAGCTTAGTGACGGGTACCTACGAGCAGTACTTC.

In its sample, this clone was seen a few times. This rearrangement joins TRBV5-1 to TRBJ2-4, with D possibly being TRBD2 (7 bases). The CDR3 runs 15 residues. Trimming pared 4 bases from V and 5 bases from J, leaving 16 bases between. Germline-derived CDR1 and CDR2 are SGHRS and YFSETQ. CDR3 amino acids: CASSPGGGRQNIQYF. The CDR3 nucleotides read TGCGCCAGCAGCCCGGGCGGGGGCCGTCAAAACATTCAGTACTTC.

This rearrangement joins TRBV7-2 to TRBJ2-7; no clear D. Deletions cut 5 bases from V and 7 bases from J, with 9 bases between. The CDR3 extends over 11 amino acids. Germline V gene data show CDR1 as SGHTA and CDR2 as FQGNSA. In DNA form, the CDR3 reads TGTGCCAGCAGCGCAAGTCGGGAGCAGTACTTC. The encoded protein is CASSASREQYF.

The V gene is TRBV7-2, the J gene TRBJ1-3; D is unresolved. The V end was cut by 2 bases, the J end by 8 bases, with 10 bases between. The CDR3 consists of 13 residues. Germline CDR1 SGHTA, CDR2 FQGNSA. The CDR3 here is CASSLLWLDTIYF. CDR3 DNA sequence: TGTGCCAGCAGCTTATTGTGGCTAGACACCATATATTTT.

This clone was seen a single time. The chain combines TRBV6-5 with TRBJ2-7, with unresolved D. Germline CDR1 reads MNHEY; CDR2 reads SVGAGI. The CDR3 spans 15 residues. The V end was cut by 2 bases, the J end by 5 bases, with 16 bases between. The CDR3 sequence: CASSYGWEPLHEQYF. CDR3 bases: TGTGCCAGCAGTTACGGGTGGGAACCCCTCCACGAGCAGTACTTC.

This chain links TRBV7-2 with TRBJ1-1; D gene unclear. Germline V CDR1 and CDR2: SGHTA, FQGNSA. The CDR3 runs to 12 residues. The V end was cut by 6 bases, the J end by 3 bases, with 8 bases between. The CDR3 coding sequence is TGTGCCAGCAGTATTGCCTACACTGAAGCTTTCTTT. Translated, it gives CASSIAYTEAFF.

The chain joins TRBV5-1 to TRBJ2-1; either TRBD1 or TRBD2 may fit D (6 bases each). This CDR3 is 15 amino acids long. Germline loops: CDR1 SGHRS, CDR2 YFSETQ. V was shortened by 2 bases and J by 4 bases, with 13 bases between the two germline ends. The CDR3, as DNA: TGCGCCAGCAGCTTTGGAGGGGGGAGTTACAATGAGCAGTTCTTC. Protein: CASSFGGGSYNEQFF.

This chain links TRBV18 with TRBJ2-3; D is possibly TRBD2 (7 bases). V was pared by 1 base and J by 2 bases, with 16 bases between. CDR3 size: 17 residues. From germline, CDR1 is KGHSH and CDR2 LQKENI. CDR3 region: CASSPLPSGGATDTQYF. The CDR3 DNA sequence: TGTGCCAGCTCACCACTGCCGAGTGGGGGGGCCACAGATACGCAGTATTTT.

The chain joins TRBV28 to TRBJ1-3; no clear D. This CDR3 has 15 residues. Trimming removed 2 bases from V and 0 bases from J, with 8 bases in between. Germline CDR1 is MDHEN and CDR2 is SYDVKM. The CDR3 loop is CASSLAGVSGNTIYF. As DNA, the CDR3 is TGTGCCAGCAGTTTAGCCGGAGTCTCTGGAAACACCATATATTTT. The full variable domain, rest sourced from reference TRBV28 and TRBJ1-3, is DVKVTQSSRYLVKRTGEKVFLECVQDMDHENMFWYRQDPGLGLRLIYFSYDVKMKEKGDIPEGYSVSREKKERFSLILESASTNQTSMYLCASSLAGVSGNTIYFGEGSWLTVV.

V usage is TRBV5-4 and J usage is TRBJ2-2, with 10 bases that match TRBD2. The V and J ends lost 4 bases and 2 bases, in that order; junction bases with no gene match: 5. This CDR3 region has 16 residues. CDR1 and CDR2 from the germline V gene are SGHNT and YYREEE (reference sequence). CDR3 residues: CASSPRTSGNTGELFF. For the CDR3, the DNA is TGTGCCAGCAGCCCCCGGACTAGCGGAAACACCGGGGAGCTGTTTTTT.

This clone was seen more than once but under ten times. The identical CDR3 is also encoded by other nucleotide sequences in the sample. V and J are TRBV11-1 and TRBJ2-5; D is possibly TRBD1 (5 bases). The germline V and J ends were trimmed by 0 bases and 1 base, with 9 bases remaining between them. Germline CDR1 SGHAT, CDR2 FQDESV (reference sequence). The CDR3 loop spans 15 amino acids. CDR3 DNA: TGTGCCAGCAGCTTAGCGGGGCTGCTCCAAGAGACCCAGTACTTC. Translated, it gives CASSLAGLLQETQYF.

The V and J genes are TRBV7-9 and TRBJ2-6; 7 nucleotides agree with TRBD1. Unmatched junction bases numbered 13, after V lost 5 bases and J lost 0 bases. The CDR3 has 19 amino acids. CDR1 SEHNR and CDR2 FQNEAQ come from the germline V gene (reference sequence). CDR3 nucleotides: TGTGCCAGCAGCCAACCAAGACAGGGCGCAAACTCTGGGGCCAACGTCCTGACTTTC. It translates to CASSQPRQGANSGANVLTF. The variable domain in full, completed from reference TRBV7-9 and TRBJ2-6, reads DTGVSQNPRHKITKRGQNVTFRCDPISEHNRLYWYRQTLGQGPEFLTYFQNEAQLEKSRLLSDRFSAERPKGSFSTLEIQRTEQGDSAMYLCASSQPRQGANSGANVLTFGAGSRLTVL.

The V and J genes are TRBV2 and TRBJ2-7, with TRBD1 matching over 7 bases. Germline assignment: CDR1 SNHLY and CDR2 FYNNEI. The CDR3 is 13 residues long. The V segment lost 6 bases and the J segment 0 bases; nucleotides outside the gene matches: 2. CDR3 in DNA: TGTGCCAGCAGCAGGGACAGCTCCTACGAGCAGTACTTC. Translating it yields CASSRDSSYEQYF. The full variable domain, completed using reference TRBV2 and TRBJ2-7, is EPEVTQTPSHQVTQMGQEVILRCVPISNHLYFYWYRQILGQKVEFLVSFYNNEISEKSEIFDDQFSVERPDGSNFTLKIRSTKLEDSAMYFCASSRDSSYEQYFGPGTRLTVT.

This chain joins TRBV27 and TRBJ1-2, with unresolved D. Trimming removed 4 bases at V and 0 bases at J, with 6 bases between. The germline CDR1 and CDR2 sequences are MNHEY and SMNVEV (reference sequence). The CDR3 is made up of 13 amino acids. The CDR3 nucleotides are TGTGCCAGCAGTTATTTAGCTAACTATGGCTACACCTTC. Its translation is CASSYLANYGYTF.

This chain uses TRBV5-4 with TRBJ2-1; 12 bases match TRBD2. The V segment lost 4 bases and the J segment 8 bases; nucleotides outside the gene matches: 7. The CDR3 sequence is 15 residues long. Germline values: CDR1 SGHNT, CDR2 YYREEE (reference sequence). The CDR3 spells CASSKAGTSGYEQFF. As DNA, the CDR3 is TGTGCCAGCAGCAAAGCCGGGACTAGCGGGTATGAGCAGTTCTTC.

CDR3 protein: CASSRGQMNTEAFF. The CDR3 DNA reads as TGTGCCAGCAGCCGCGGACAAATGAACACTGAAGCTTTCTTT. This chain connects TRBV13 to TRBJ1-1; D perhaps matches TRBD1 (5 bases). CDR1 and CDR2 (germline): PRHDT, FYEKMQ (reference sequence). Trimming took off 5 bases at V and 0 bases at J, with 10 bases between the two ends. The CDR3 spans 14 residues.

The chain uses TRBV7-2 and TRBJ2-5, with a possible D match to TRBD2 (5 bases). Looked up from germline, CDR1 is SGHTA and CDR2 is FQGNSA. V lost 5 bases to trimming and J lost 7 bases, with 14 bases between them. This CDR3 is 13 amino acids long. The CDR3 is CASSRPHEGTQYF. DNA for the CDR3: TGTGCCAGCAGCCGGCCTCATGAGGGGACCCAGTACTTC.

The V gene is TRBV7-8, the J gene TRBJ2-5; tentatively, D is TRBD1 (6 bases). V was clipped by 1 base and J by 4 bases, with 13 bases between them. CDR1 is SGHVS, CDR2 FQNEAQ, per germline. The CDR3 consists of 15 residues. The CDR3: CASSLVVGASETQYF. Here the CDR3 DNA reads TGTGCCAGCAGCTTAGTAGTGGGGGCGTCAGAGACCCAGTACTTC. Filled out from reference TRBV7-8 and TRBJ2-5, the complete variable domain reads GAGVSQSPRYKVAKRGQDVALRCDPISGHVSLFWYQQALGQGPEFLTYFQNEAQLDKSGLPSDRFFAERPEGSVSTLKIQRTQQEDSAVYLCASSLVVGASETQYFGPGTRLLVL.

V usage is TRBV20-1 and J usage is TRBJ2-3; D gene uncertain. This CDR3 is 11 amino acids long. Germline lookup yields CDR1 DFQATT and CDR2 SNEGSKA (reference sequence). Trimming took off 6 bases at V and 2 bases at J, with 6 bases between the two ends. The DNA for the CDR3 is TGCAGTGCCGCAAACACAGATACGCAGTATTTT. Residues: CSAANTDTQYF.

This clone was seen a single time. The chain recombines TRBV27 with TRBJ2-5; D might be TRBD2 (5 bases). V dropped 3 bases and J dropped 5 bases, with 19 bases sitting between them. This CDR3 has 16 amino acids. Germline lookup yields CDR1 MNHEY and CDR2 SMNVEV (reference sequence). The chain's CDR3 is CASSFGLSSKWETQYF. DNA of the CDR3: TGTGCCAGCAGTTTTGGACTGTCCAGCAAGTGGGAGACCCAGTACTTC.

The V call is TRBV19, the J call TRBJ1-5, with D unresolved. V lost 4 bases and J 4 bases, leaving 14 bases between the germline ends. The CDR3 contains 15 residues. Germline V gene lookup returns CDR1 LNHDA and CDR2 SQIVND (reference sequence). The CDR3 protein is CASSSALLGNQPQHF. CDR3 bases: TGTGCCAGTAGTAGCGCACTCCTGGGAAATCAGCCCCAGCATTTT. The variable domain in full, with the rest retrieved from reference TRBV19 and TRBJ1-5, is DGGITQSPKYLFRKEGQNVTLSCEQNLNHDAMYWYRQDPGQGLRLIYYSQIVNDFQKGDIAEGYSVSREKKESFPLTVTSAQKNPTAFYLCASSSALLGNQPQHFGDGTRLSIL.

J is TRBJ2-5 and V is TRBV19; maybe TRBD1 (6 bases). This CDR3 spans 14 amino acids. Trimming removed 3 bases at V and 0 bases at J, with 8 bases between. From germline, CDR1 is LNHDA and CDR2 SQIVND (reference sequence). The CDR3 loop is CASSIGTNQETQYF. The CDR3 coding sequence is TGTGCCAGTAGTATTGGGACAAACCAAGAGACCCAGTACTTC.

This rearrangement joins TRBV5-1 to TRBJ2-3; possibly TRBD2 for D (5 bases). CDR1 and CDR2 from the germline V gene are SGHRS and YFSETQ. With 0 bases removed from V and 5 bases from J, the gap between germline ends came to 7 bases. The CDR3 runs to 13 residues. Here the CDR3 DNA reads TGCGCCAGCAGCTTGGCCGGGGAAGATACGCAGTATTTT. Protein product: CASSLAGEDTQYF.

The CDR3 DNA follows: TGTGCCAGCAGCGTAGGCAGGGGAGCTAACTATGGCTACACCTTC. Protein sequence: CASSVGRGANYGYTF. The chain carries TRBV9 and TRBJ1-2; maybe TRBD1 (6 bases). CDR3 length equals 15 residues. Per the germline V gene, CDR1 is SGDLS and CDR2 is YYNGEE. V was trimmed by 0 bases and J by 0 bases, leaving 9 bases between them.